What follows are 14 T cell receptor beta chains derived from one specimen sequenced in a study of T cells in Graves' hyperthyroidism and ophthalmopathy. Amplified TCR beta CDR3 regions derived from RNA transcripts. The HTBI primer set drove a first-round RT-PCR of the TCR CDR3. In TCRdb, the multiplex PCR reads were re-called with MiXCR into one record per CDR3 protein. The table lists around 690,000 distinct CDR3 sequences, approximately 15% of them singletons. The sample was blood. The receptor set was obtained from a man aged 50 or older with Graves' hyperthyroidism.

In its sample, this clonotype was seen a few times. The CDR3 protein is CASNRQGWEQYF. In DNA, the CDR3 is TGTGCCAGCAACAGGCAGGGCTGGGAGCAGTACTTC. The J gene is TRBJ2-7, the V gene TRBV2, with a possible D match to TRBD1 (5 bases). The CDR3 loop spans 12 amino acids. CDR1 is SNHLY and CDR2 is FYNNEI in the germline V gene. V was cut by 7 bases and J by 7 bases, with 14 bases left in between.

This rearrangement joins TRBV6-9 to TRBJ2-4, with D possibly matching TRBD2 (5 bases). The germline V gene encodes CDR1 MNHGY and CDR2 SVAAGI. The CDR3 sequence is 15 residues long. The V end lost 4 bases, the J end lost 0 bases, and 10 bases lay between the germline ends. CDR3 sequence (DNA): TGTGCCAGCAGTTCCCCGGGGAAAGCCAAAAACATTCAGTACTTC. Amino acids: CASSSPGKAKNIQYF.

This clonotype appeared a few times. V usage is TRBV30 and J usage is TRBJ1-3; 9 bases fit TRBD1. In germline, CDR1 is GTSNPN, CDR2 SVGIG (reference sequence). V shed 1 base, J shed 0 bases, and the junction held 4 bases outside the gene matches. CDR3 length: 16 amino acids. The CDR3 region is CAWSETGGSSGNTIYF. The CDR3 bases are TGTGCCTGGAGTGAGACAGGGGGATCCTCTGGAAACACCATATATTTT.

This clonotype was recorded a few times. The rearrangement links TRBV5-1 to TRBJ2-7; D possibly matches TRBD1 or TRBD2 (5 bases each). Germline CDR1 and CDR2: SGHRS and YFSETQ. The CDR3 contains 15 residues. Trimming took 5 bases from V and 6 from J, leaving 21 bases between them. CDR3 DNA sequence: TGCGCCAGCAGAAGAGACGGGGCCCTGCGGGTCGAGCAGTACTTC. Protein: CASRRDGALRVEQYF. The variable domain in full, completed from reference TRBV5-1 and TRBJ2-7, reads KAGVTQTPRYLIKTRGQQVTLSCSPISGHRSVSWYQQTPGQGLQFLFEYFSETQRNKGNFPGRFSGRQFSNSRSEMNVSTLELGDSALYLCASRRDGALRVEQYFGPGTRLTVT.

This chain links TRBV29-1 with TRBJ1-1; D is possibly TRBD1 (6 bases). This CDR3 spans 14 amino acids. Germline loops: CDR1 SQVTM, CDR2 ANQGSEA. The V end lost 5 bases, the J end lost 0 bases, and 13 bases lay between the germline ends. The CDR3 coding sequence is TGCAGCGTTAAGGACAGTTGGGTGAACACTGAAGCTTTCTTT. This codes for CSVKDSWVNTEAFF.

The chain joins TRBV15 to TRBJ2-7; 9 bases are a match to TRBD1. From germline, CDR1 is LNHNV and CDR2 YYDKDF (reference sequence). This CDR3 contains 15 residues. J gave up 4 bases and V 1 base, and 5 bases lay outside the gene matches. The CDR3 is CATSRGQGGTYEQYF. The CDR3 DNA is TGTGCCACCAGCAGAGGACAGGGGGGAACGTACGAGCAGTACTTC.

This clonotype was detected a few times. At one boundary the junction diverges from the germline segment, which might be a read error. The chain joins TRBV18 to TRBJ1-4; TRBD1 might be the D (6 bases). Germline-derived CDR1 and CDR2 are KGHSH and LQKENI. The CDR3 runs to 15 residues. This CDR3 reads CASSPPGATNEKLLF. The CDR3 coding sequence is TGTGCCAGCTCACCACCGGGGGCGACTAATGAAAAACTGCTTTTT.

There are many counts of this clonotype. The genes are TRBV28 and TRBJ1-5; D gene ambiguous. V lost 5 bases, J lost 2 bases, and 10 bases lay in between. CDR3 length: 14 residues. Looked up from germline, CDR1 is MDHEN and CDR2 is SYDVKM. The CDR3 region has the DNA TGTGCCAGCAGTGGAGGGAGGGGCAATCAGCCCCAGCATTTT. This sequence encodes CASSGGRGNQPQHF.

As DNA, the CDR3 is TGTGCCAGCAGCTCTCTAGCGGGTACGCAGTATTTT. Translating it yields CASSSLAGTQYF. The chain links TRBV7-2 to TRBJ2-3; 8 bases agree with TRBD2. V lost 4 bases and J lost 8; bases outside the gene matches: 2. In germline, CDR1 is SGHTA, CDR2 FQGNSA. The CDR3 runs to 12 residues.

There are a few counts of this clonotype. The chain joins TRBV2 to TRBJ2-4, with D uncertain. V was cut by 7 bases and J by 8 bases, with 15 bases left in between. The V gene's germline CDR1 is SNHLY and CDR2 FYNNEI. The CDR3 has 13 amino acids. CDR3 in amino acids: CASMELNRDIQYF. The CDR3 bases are TGTGCCAGCATGGAACTAAACCGGGACATTCAGTACTTC. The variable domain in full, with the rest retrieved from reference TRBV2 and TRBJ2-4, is EPEVTQTPSHQVTQMGQEVILRCVPISNHLYFYWYRQILGQKVEFLVSFYNNEISEKSEIFDDQFSVERPDGSNFTLKIRSTKLEDSAMYFCASMELNRDIQYFGAGTRLSVL.

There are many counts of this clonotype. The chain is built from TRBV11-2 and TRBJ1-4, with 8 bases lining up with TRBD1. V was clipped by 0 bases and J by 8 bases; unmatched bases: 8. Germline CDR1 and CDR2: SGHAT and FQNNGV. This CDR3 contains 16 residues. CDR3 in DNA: TGTGCCAGCAGCTTAGATCGTGCAGGGGGCTCAGAAAAACTGTTTTTT. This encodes CASSLDRAGGSEKLFF.

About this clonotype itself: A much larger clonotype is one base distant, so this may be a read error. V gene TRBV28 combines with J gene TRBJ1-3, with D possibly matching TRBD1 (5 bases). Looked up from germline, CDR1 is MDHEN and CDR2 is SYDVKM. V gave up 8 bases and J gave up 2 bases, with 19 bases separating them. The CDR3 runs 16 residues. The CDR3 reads CASQNRGPAPGNTIYF. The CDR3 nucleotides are TGTGCCAGCCAAAATAGGGGCCCAGCCCCTGGAAACACCATATATTTT.

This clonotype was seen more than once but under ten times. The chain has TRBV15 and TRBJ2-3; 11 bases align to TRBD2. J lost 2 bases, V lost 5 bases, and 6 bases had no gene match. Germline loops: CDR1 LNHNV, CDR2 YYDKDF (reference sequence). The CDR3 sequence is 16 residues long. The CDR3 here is CATSPRTSGLTDTQYF. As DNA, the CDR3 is TGTGCCACCAGCCCTAGGACTAGCGGGCTCACAGATACGCAGTATTTT.

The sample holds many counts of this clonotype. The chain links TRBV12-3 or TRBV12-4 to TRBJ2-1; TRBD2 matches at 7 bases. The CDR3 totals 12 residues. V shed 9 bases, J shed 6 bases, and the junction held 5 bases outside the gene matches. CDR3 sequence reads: CASGLVANEQFF. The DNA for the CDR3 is TGTGCCAGTGGACTAGTTGCCAATGAGCAGTTCTTC.